The sequence of this T cell receptor (beta chain) was determined in a study of T cells in Graves' hyperthyroidism and ophthalmopathy (dated by TCRdb to between 2018 and 2020). Study-wide context: Peripheral blood samples were taken at initial diagnosis, before any treatment was given. TCR V-J signatures able to tell the groups apart were searched for in a discovery cohort of more than 90 patients, of whom approximately 40 had Graves' ophthalmopathy and about 60 had stable Graves' hyperthyroidism. Whether ophthalmopathy could be predicted prospectively was tested in an independent validation cohort made up of under 20 hyperthyroidism patients plus 17 patients who later progressed to ophthalmopathy. The 90 or so discovery patients were randomly split 7:3 into training and test sets. In addition, the study compared T-cell repertoires in thyroid tissue and in blood from roughly six Graves' hyperthyroidism patients. Once sampling was done, hyperthyroidism patients were given methimazole at a starting dose of 30 mg daily, whereas ophthalmopathy patients were given high-dose intravenous methylprednisolone. According to the paper, TCR Vbeta CDR3 sequencing was carried out on 135 peripheral blood samples, which came from around 43 ophthalmopathy, 80 or so hyperthyroidism and some 17 progressor patients.

Trimming at the junction amounts to 7 bases on V and 2 bases on J, and the germline ends lie 18 bases apart. From cysteine to phenylalanine, the CDR3 is 15 amino acids long. The kept DNA is CDR3 alone, 45 bases in frame from the first base. As encoded in the germline V gene (reference sequence), CDR1 is SEHNR while CDR2 is FQNEAQ. Stable Graves' hyperthyroidism was defined as the absence of progression to ophthalmopathy over 18 months of follow-up. Hyperthyroidism patients were newly diagnosed, with disease duration under 2 months, and aged 18 to 65 years. Exclusion was applied to patients with uncontrolled infections, other autoimmune diseases, pregnancy or lactation. Clinical symptoms, serum thyroxine and TRAb, thyroid ultrasound, and orbital computed tomography formed the basis for the diagnoses. PBMCs were isolated from about 9.1 ml of fresh peripheral blood by Ficoll-Paque density gradient centrifugation. Total RNA was extracted with Trizol reagent, and quality was checked on an Agilent 2100 Bioanalyzer.

At least ten counts were recorded for this clonotype. Its antigen is not yet known. Per-base quality was not reported, and no clone a single base away is much larger than it. TCR beta CDR3 regions were amplified from RNA transcripts. The TCR CDR3 was subjected to a first round of RT-PCR using the HTBI primer set and the Qiagen OneStep RT-PCR kit. Libraries were constructed in a second round of multiplex PCR, after which size selection and purification were performed. Libraries were sequenced paired-end with 100 bp reads on an Illumina HiSeq2000. The paper's data handling went like this. SOAPnuke was used to process the raw data, throwing out any read that contained adapters or uncalled bases, had a mean Phred below 15, or lacked an exact constant-primer or identifier match. High-quality paired reads were merged with COPE v1.2.5, and unique nucleotide sequences were defined as clonotypes. MiTCR v1.1 was used to align clonotypes to the IMGT TRBV, TRBD and TRBJ reference segments. The analysis was restricted to V-J combinations with a frequency above 0.0001, which together covered 99% to 99.2% of the repertoires. The TCS score was defined as F50 (clonal expansion) divided by E x V (chaos), with BLOSUM62-based TCRdist calculated between CDR3 peptides within each V-J. Welch's t-statistics and random forest reduced 500 to 650 V-J features to 10 to 15, which were used in a naive Bayes classifier (R e1071). Thyroid-blood repertoire similarity was quantified with the Morisita-Horn index. TCRdb took the public reads, trimmed them with fastp at Q25, ran MiXCR for clone calling and kept in-frame beta chains. When rows share a CDR3 protein, they turn into one entry using the most common DNA and genes. What appears here as the V and J calls and clone size reflects TCRdb's work, not the paper's. Recorded for this sample are fewer than 110,000 distinct CDR3 sequences; 45% to 50% of them occurred a single time. The ten largest clonotypes hold 26% of the sample.

Broader findings and caveats from the paper: Most expanded thyroid clonotypes (frequency above 0.001) were also detected in blood, suggesting blood repertoires may reflect thyroid immune responses. No statistical method was used to set the sample size in advance, and investigators knew the group allocation. Ophthalmopathy was separated from stable hyperthyroidism by a 13 V-J signature model, with around 88% sensitivity and about 81% specificity obtained in cross-validation and 80%/75% obtained in testing. In validation, the model predicted progression to ophthalmopathy a median of approximately 6.6 months before onset, with approximately 68% sensitivity and 72.22% specificity.

This chain is built from TRBV7-9 and TRBJ2-7, with a tentative D gene TRBD1 over 7 matching bases. This TCR was sampled from a man aged 35 to 55 with Graves' hyperthyroidism. The sample taken for sequencing was blood. This receptor has the CDR3 CASKRDGRGAYEQYF. The DNA sequence reads TGTGCCAGCAAGAGGGATGGCAGGGGGGCCTACGAGCAGTACTTC.